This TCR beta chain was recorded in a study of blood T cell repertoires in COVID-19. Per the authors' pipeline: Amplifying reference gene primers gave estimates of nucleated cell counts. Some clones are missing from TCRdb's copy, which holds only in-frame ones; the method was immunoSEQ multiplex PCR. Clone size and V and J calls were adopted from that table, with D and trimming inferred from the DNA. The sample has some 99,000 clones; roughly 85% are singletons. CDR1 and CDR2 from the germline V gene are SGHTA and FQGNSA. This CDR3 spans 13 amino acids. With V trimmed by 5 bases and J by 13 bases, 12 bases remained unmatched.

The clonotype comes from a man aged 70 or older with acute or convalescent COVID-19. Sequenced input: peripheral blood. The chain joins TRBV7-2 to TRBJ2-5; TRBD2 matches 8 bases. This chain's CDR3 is CASSPRTAGGRYF. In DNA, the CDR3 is TGTGCCAGCAGCCCCCGCACCGCGGGGGGCAGGTACTTC. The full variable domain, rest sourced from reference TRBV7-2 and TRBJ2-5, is GAGVSQSPSNKVTEKGKDVELRCDPISGHTALYWYRQSLGQGLEFLIYFQGNSAPDKSGLPSDRFSAERTGGSVSTLTIQRTQQEDSAVYLCASSPRTAGGRYFGPGTRLLVL.